This TCR beta chain was sequenced for a study of blood T cell repertoires in COVID-19. Background on the study: Sites in the United States, Italy and Spain provided acute and convalescent COVID-19 samples.

The table came from immunoSEQ multiplex PCR; TCRdb's copy has only in-frame clones and leaves some out. Of some 300,000 clones detected, about 90% appear once; the ten largest clones hold around 1.9%. CDR1 and CDR2 from the germline V gene are MDHEN and SYDVKM. This CDR3 is 12 amino acids long. V lost 6 bases and J lost 4, with 9 bases in between. The clonotype was recovered from a woman in her twenties or thirties with COVID-19, enrolled during active disease. The sequenced sample was peripheral blood. The chain combines TRBV28 with TRBJ1-2, with a tentative D call TRBD1 (6 bases). The CDR3 nucleotides read TGTGCCAGCAGACGGGACATCTATGGCTACACCTTC. This sequence encodes CASRRDIYGYTF.